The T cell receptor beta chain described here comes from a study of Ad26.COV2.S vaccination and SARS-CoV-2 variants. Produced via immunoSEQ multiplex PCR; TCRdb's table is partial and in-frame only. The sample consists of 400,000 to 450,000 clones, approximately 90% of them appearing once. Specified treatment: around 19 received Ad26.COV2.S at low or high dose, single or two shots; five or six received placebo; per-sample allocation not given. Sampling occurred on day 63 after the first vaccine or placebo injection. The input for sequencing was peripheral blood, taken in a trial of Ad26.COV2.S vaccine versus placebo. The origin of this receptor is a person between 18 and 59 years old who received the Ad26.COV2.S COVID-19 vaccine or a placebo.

The DNA for the CDR3 is TGTGCCAGTACTCTTGCGGGCTTTAGCTCCTACAATGAGCAGTTCTTC. Translated, it gives CASTLAGFSSYNEQFF. The rearrangement uses TRBV19 and TRBJ2-1; TRBD2 is a possible D gene (5 bases). Trimming left V 7 bases short and J 0 bases short, with 16 bases between. The CDR3 runs to 16 residues. Germline CDR1 is LNHDA and CDR2 is SQIVND (reference sequence).